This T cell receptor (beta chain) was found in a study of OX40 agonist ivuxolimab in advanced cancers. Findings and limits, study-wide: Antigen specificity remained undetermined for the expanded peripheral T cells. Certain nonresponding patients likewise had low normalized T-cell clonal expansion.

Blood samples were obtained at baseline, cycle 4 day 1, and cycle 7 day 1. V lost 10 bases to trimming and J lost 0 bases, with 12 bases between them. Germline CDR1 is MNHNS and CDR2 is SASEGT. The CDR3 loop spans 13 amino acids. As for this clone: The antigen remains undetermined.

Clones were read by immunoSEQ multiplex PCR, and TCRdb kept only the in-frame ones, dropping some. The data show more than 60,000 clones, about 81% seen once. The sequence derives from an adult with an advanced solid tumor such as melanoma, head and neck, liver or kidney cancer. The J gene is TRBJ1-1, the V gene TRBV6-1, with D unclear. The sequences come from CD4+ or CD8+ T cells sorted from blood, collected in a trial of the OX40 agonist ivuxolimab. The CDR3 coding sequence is TGTGCCACCCAAACTGGGATGAACACTGAAGCTTTCTTT. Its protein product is CATQTGMNTEAFF.